The subject of this entry is one T cell receptor beta chain. Unsorted PBMC DNA underwent sequencing on ten immunoSEQ deep assay plates. The assay was immunoSEQ multiplex PCR, and TCRdb's table has in-frame clones only and misses some. The table includes about 480,000 clones, roughly 78% detected once. Germline CDR1 reads SGHDT; CDR2 reads YYEEEE. This CDR3 spans 15 amino acids. The V and J ends lost 5 bases and 3 bases respectively, with 17 bases between them. This sample stems from a study of shared clonotypes between healthy human individuals. The material sequenced was PBMCs. This receptor was identified in a woman aged 40 to 49 in good health. Some clones in this sample may be carry-over from other donors' samples. J is TRBJ1-2 and V is TRBV5-6; D is unclear. The DNA of the CDR3 is TGTGCCAGCAGGGGTATTGACCGGGTGGACTATGGCTACACCTTC. Protein sequence: CASRGIDRVDYGYTF.